Listed below are T cell receptor beta chains from one sample, sequenced in a study of cytomegalovirus exposure and HLA in healthy donors. Using immunoSEQ multiplex PCR, the repertoire was profiled, and TCRdb retains in-frame clones only, with some absent. The table lists about 110,000 clones, around 86% of them singletons. Sequencing was done on a sample of PBMCs. The receptors originated from a woman aged 18-35 years in good health and CMV-seropositive. CDR3s include the opening cysteine and the closing phenylalanine or tryptophan. D genes are given only for firm matches. Clone size is not always given. Where it is, it says once, few, many or a class for expanded clones.

v_call	clone_size	j_call	d_call	cdr3_length	cdr3_aa	cdr3_nt
TRBV29-1	.	TRBJ1-1	TRBD1	13	CSVLGTARTEAFF	TGCAGCGTTCTTGGGACAGCCCGCACTGAAGCTTTCTTT
TRBV6-5	.	TRBJ1-5	TRBD1	14	CASSENRGSGPQHF	TGTGCCAGCAGCGAGAACAGGGGCTCGGGGCCCCAGCATTTT
TRBV4-2	.	TRBJ2-1	TRBD2	15	CASSLGLAGGHEQFF	TGTGCCAGCAGCCTCGGACTAGCGGGAGGCCATGAGCAGTTCTTC
TRBV14	few	TRBJ1-6	.	14	CASSQGQYNSPLHF	TGTGCCAGCAGCCAAGGGCAGTATAATTCACCCCTCCACTTT
TRBV25-1	.	TRBJ2-3	.	15	CASSRYGQLTDTQYF	TGTGCCAGCTCCCGGTATGGACAGCTCACAGATACGCAGTATTTT
TRBV5-1	.	TRBJ2-5	TRBD1	16	CASSLEGTGRIETQYF	TGCGCCAGCAGCTTGGAGGGGACAGGGCGGATAGAGACCCAGTACTTC
TRBV5-6	.	TRBJ2-7	.	14	CASSMTSHVREQYF	TGTGCCAGCAGCATGACTAGTCACGTGAGAGAGCAGTACTTC
TRBV6-5	.	TRBJ2-7	TRBD1	14	CASRRDSGPYEQYF	TGTGCCAGCCGCCGGGACAGCGGACCCTACGAGCAGTACTTC
TRBV6-1	.	TRBJ1-5	.	15	CASTRNPGDNQPQHF	TGTGCCAGCACCCGAAACCCAGGGGACAATCAGCCCCAGCATTTT
TRBV5-1	.	TRBJ1-2	TRBD1	16	CASSLGQGAHPGGYTF	TGCGCCAGCAGCTTGGGACAGGGGGCCCACCCGGGCGGCTACACCTTC
TRBV5-1	.	TRBJ1-1	.	16	CASSLGRTAHSTEAFF	TGCGCCAGCAGCTTGGGTCGGACAGCGCACAGCACTGAAGCTTTCTTT
TRBV11-3	.	TRBJ2-7	.	14	CASSLARGTYEQYF	TGTGCCAGCAGCTTGGCCAGGGGCACCTACGAGCAGTACTTC
TRBV29-1	.	TRBJ2-7	TRBD2	17	CSVPALQGLAGAYEQYF	TGCAGCGTCCCCGCTCTCCAGGGTCTAGCGGGAGCTTACGAGCAGTACTTC
TRBV27	.	TRBJ1-1	.	14	CASSPVGGVTEAFF	TGTGCCAGCAGTCCTGTCGGGGGAGTCACTGAAGCTTTCTTT
TRBV2	.	TRBJ2-3	.	15	CASSKDRGETDTQYF	TGTGCCAGCAGTAAGGATAGGGGCGAAACAGATACGCAGTATTTT
TRBV19	.	TRBJ2-7	.	15	CASSIAGPSSYEQYF	TGTGCCAGTAGTATAGCAGGGCCTAGCTCCTACGAGCAGTACTTC
TRBV4-1	.	TRBJ1-2	.	14	CASSRAGGNYGYTF	TGCGCCAGCAGCCGGGCGGGGGGGAACTATGGCTACACCTTC
TRBV29-1	.	TRBJ2-7	TRBD2	15	CSVAVGSGSGYEQYF	TGCAGCGTTGCCGTGGGTAGCGGGAGCGGTTACGAGCAGTACTTC
TRBV4-1	.	TRBJ2-1	.	12	CASSQINNEQFF	TGCGCCAGCAGCCAAATCAACAATGAGCAGTTCTTC
TRBV9	.	TRBJ2-1	TRBD2	15	CASSFRTSGYNEQFF	TGTGCCAGCAGCTTTCGGACTAGCGGGTACAATGAGCAGTTCTTC
TRBV2	.	TRBJ1-1	.	13	CASSVRTHTEAFF	TGTGCCAGCAGCGTCCGGACTCACACTGAAGCTTTCTTT
TRBV19	.	TRBJ1-5	TRBD1	15	CASSPGQGRGQPQHF	TGTGCCAGTAGTCCGGGACAGGGGCGAGGTCAGCCCCAGCATTTT
TRBV28	few	TRBJ2-7	TRBD1	14	CASSSGQGRYEQYF	TGTGCCAGCAGTTCCGGACAGGGCCGCTACGAGCAGTACTTC
TRBV4-1	.	TRBJ2-7	TRBD2	15	CASSLMMAGADEQYF	TGCGCCAGCAGCCTAATGATGGCGGGAGCTGACGAGCAGTACTTC
TRBV6-5	.	TRBJ1-1	TRBD1	15	CASSYRDRGYFEAFF	TGTGCCAGCAGTTACCGGGACAGGGGGTACTTTGAAGCTTTCTTT
TRBV9	.	TRBJ2-2	.	14	CASSLRRGVGELFF	TGTGCCAGCAGCCTGCGTCGTGGAGTCGGGGAGCTGTTTTTT
TRBV2	.	TRBJ1-5	TRBD1	15	CASRGDRVQNQPQHF	TGTGCCAGCAGGGGGGACAGGGTGCAGAATCAGCCCCAGCATTTT
TRBV28	.	TRBJ1-2	TRBD1	12	CASLQGIEGYTF	TGTGCCAGTTTACAGGGGATAGAAGGCTACACCTTC
TRBV5-4	.	TRBJ2-7	.	15	CASSLGGTVSYEQYF	TGTGCCAGCAGCTTGGGTGGTACGGTTTCCTACGAGCAGTACTTC
TRBV5-6	.	TRBJ2-3	.	14	CASSFFSGSDTQYF	TGTGCCAGCAGCTTTTTTTCAGGTAGTGATACGCAGTATTTT
TRBV7-9	.	TRBJ1-1	.	13	CASSPRENTEAFF	TGTGCCAGCAGCCCCAGGGAGAACACTGAAGCTTTCTTT
TRBV4-1	once	TRBJ2-1	TRBD2	16	CASSPAGQREYNEQFF	TGCGCCAGCAGTCCCGCGGGCCAGCGGGAGTACAATGAGCAGTTCTTC
TRBV5-1	.	TRBJ2-3	.	14	CASIKSGGTDTQYF	TGCGCCAGCATCAAGTCCGGTGGCACAGATACGCAGTATTTT
TRBV29-1	.	TRBJ1-5	.	13	CSVEYGDNQPQHF	TGCAGCGTTGAATACGGGGATAATCAGCCCCAGCATTTT
TRBV9	few	TRBJ2-1	TRBD2	15	CASSVVAGGYNEQFF	TGTGCCAGCAGCGTTGTAGCGGGGGGGTACAATGAGCAGTTCTTC
TRBV6-5	.	TRBJ1-4	.	16	CASSYSRQNPNEKLFF	TGTGCCAGCAGTTACTCGAGACAGAACCCTAATGAAAAACTGTTTTTT
TRBV9	once	TRBJ2-5	TRBD1	15	CASSAAGTGGETQYF	TGTGCCAGCAGCGCGGCCGGGACAGGGGGAGAGACCCAGTACTTC
TRBV5-1	.	TRBJ1-1	.	14	CASSLEGLNTEAFF	TGCGCCAGCAGCTTGGAGGGGCTGAACACTGAAGCTTTCTTT
TRBV6-1	.	TRBJ1-5	TRBD1	18	CASSASGQGRLGGRPQHF	TGTGCCAGCAGTGCGTCGGGACAGGGTCGTTTGGGGGGGAGGCCCCAGCATTTT
TRBV27	few	TRBJ1-1	.	13	CASSLGRRREAFF	TGTGCCAGCAGTTTAGGCCGACGGAGAGAAGCTTTCTTT
TRBV30	once	TRBJ2-2	TRBD2	14	CAWSRLAVGGELFF	TGTGCCTGGAGTAGGCTAGCGGTAGGCGGGGAGCTGTTTTTT
TRBV30	.	TRBJ2-2	.	18	CAWRAQRWAGKGAGELFF	TGTGCCTGGAGAGCACAAAGATGGGCAGGCAAGGGGGCCGGGGAGCTGTTTTTT
TRBV27	.	TRBJ2-1	TRBD1	16	CASRQPGQGPYNEQFF	TGTGCCAGCAGGCAGCCGGGACAGGGTCCATACAATGAGCAGTTCTTC
TRBV29-1	.	TRBJ1-2	.	12	CSAREEHYGYTF	TGCAGCGCCCGGGAGGAACACTATGGCTACACCTTC
TRBV28	.	TRBJ2-1	.	11	CASSLPGHQFF	TGTGCCAGCAGTTTACCGGGACACCAGTTCTTC
TRBV11-2	.	TRBJ2-5	.	15	CASSLAGADQETQYF	TGTGCCAGCAGCTTGGCGGGGGCGGATCAAGAGACCCAGTACTTC
TRBV7-2	.	TRBJ2-3	TRBD2	15	CASSRTSGAPDTQYF	TGTGCCAGCAGTCGGACTAGCGGGGCCCCGGATACGCAGTATTTT
TRBV6-6	.	TRBJ2-2	TRBD1	13	CASRTGEVGELFF	TGTGCCAGCAGAACAGGGGAAGTCGGGGAGCTGTTTTTT